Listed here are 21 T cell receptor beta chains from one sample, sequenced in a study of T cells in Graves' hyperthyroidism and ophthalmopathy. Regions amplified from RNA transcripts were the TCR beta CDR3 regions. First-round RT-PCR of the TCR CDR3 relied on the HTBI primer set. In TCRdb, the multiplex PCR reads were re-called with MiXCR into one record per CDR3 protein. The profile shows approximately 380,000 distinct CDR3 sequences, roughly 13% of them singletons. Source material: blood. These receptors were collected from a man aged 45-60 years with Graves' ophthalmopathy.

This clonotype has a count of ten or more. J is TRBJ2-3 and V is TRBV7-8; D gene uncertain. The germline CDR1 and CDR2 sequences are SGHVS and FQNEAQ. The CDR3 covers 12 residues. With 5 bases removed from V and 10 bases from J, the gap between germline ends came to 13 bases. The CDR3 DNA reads TGTGCCAGCAGCACAAGGGTAGAGGCGCAGTATTTT. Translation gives CASSTRVEAQYF.

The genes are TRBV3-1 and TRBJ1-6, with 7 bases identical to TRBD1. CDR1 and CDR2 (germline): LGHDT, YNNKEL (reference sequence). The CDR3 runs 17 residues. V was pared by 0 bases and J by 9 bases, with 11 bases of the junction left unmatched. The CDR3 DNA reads TGTGCCAGCAGCCAAGATCTATGGCAGGGGGTCCTTTCACCCCTCCACTTT. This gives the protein CASSQDLWQGVLSPLHF. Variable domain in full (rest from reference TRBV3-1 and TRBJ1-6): DTAVSQTPKYLVTQMGNDKSIKCEQNLGHDTMYWYKQDSKKFLKIMFSYNNKELIINETVPNRFSPKSPDKAHLNLHINSLELGDSAVYFCASSQDLWQGVLSPLHFGNGTRLTVT.

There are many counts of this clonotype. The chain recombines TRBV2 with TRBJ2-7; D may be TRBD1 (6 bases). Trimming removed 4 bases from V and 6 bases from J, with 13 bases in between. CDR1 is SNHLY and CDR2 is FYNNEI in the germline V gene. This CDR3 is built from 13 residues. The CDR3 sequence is CASSGALRGEQYF. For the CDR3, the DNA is TGTGCCAGCAGTGGAGCCCTCAGGGGCGAGCAGTACTTC. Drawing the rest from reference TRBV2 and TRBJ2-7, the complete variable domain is EPEVTQTPSHQVTQMGQEVILRCVPISNHLYFYWYRQILGQKVEFLVSFYNNEISEKSEIFDDQFSVERPDGSNFTLKIRSTKLEDSAMYFCASSGALRGEQYFGPGTRLTVT.

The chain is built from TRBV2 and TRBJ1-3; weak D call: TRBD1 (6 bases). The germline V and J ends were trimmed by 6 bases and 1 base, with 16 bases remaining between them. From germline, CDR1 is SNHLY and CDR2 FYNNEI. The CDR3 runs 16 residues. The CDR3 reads CASSYTEGGSGNTIYF. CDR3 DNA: TGTGCCAGCAGCTATACGGAAGGGGGGTCTGGAAACACCATATATTTT. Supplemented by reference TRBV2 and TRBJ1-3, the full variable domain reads EPEVTQTPSHQVTQMGQEVILRCVPISNHLYFYWYRQILGQKVEFLVSFYNNEISEKSEIFDDQFSVERPDGSNFTLKIRSTKLEDSAMYFCASSYTEGGSGNTIYFGEGSWLTVV.

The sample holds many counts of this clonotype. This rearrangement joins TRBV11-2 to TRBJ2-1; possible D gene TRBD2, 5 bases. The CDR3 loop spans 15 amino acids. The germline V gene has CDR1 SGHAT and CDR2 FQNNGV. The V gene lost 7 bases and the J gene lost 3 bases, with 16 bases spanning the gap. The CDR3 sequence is CASIPTGGSYNEQFF. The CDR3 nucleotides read TGTGCCAGCATCCCCACGGGTGGGAGCTACAATGAGCAGTTCTTC.

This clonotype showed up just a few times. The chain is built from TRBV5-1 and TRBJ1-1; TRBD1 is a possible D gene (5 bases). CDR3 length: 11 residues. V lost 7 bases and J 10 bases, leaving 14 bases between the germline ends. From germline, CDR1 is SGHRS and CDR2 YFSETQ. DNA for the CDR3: TGCGCCAGCCGCGGGGGGGATCGAGCTTTCTTT. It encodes CASRGGDRAFF.

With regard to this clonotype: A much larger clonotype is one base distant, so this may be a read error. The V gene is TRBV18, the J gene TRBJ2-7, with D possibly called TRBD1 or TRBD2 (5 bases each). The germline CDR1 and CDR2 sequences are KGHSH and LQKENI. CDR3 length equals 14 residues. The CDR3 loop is CASSPRDGAYGQYF. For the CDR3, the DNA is TGTGCCAGCTCCCCCCGGGACGGAGCCTACGGGCAGTACTTC.

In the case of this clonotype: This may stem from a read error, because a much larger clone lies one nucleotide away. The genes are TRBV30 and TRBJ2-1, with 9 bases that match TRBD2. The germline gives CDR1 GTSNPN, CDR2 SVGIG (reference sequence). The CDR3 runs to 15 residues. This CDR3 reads CAWSGSSGIYNGQFF. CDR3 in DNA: TGTGCCTGGAGTGGATCTAGCGGGATCTACAATGGGCAGTTCTTC.

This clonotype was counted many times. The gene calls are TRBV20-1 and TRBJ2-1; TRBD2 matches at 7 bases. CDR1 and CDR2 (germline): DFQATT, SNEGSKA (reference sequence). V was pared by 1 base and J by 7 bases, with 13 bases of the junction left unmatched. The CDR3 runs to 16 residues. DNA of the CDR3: TGCAGTGCTAGAGCCACTTCGGGACTAACCTGGAATGAGCAGTTCTTC. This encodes CSARATSGLTWNEQFF.

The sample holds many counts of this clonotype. CDR3 coding DNA: TGTGCCAGCAGCCCACCGGGACAGGGCTACGCCGGGGAGCTGTTTTTT. Protein: CASSPPGQGYAGELFF. V usage is TRBV7-9 and J usage is TRBJ2-2; TRBD1 matches 9 bases. Germline CDR1 and CDR2: SEHNR and FQNEAQ (reference sequence). CDR3 length: 16 amino acids. V was clipped by 5 bases and J by 6 bases; unmatched bases: 10.

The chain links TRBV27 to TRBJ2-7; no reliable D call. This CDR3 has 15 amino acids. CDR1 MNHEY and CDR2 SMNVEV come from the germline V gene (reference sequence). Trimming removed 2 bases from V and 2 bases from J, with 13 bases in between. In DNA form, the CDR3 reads TGTGCCAGCAGTTTAATGGCAGTCCCACCCTACGAGCAGTACTTC. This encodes CASSLMAVPPYEQYF.

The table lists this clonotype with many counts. The CDR3 reads CASSQPERRGTQYF. CDR3 DNA: TGTGCCAGCAGCCAACCCGAGAGACGGGGGACCCAGTACTTC. The chain joins TRBV3-1 to TRBJ2-5, with D possibly being TRBD2 (5 bases). CDR3 length equals 14 residues. Germline V CDR1 and CDR2: LGHDT, YNNKEL (reference sequence). The V gene lost 2 bases and the J gene lost 7 bases, with 14 bases spanning the gap.

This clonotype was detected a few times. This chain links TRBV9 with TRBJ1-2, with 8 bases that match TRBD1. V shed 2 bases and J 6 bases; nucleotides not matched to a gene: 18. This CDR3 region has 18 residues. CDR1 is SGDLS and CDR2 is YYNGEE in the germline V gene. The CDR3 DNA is TGTGCCAGCAGCGTCTTTACAGTGACAGGGGCGGAGGGCCATGGCTACACCTTC. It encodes CASSVFTVTGAEGHGYTF.

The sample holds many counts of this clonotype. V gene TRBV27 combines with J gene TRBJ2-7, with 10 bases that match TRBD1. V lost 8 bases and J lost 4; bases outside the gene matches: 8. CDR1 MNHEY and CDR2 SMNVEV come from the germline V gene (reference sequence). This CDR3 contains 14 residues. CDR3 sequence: CASGKDRGTYEQYF. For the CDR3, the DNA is TGTGCCAGCGGTAAGGACAGGGGGACATACGAGCAGTACTTC.

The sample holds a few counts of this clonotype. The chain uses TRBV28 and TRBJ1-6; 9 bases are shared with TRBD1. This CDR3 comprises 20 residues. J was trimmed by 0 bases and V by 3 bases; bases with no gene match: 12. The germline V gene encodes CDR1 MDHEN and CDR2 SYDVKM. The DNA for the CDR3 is TGTGCCAGCAGTTTTCGGGACAGGGCCTCCCCAAGCTCCTATAATTCACCCCTCCACTTT. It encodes CASSFRDRASPSSYNSPLHF.

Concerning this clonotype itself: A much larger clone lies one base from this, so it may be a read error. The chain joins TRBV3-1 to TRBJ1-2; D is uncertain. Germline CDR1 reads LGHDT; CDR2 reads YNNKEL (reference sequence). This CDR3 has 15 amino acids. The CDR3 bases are TGTGCCAGCGGCCAAGGTCGGATACGGAACTATGGCTACACCTTC. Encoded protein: CASGQGRIRNYGYTF.

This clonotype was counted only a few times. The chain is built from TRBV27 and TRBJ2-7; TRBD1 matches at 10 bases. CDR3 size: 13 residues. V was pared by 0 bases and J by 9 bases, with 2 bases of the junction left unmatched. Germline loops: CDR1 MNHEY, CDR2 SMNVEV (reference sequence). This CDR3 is CASSLSDRGVQYF. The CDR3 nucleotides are TGTGCCAGCAGTTTATCGGACAGGGGGGTGCAGTACTTC.

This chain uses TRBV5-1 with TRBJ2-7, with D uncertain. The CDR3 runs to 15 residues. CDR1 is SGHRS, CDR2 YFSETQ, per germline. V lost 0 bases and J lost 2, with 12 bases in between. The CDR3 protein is CASSLEINNPYEQYF. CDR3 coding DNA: TGCGCCAGCAGCTTGGAAATTAACAATCCCTACGAGCAGTACTTC.

The chain's CDR3 is CASSQSRRSYEQYF. As DNA, the CDR3 is TGTGCCAGCAGCCAATCCAGGCGATCCTACGAGCAGTACTTC. This chain uses TRBV14 with TRBJ2-7; unclear D gene. V shed 2 bases and J shed 1 base, with 9 bases lying between them. Germline CDR1 is SGHDN and CDR2 is FVKESK. The CDR3 is 14 residues long. Supplemented by reference TRBV14 and TRBJ2-7, the full variable domain reads EAGVTQFPSHSVIEKGQTVTLRCDPISGHDNLYWYRRVMGKEIKFLLHFVKESKQDESGMPNNRFLAERTGGTYSTLKVQPAELEDSGVYFCASSQSRRSYEQYFGPGTRLTVT.

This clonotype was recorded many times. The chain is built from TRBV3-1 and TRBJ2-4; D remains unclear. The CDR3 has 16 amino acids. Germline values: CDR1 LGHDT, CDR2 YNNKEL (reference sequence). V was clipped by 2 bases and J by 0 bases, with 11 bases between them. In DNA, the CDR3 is TGTGCCAGCAGCCAACGGCTGGGATTAGCCAAAAACATTCAGTACTTC. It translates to CASSQRLGLAKNIQYF.

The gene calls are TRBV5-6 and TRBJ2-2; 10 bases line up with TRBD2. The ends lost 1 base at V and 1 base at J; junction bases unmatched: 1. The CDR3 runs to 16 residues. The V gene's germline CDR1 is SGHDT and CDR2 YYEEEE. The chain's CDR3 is CASSLRLAGNTGELFF. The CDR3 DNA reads TGTGCCAGCAGCTTGCGACTAGCGGGGAACACCGGGGAGCTGTTTTTT.